This T cell receptor beta chain was obtained from a study of cytomegalovirus exposure and HLA in healthy donors. The study's findings and limits: The majority of TCR sequences were rare, yet some public TCRs appeared in many donors.

Notes on this clone: The target antigen is unknown.

The PCR was carried out with 60 Vbeta primers and 13 Jbeta primers. The method was immunoSEQ multiplex PCR; TCRdb's version includes in-frame clones alone and lacks a portion of them. The profile shows about 150,000 clones, roughly 86% of them singletons. The CDR3 covers 19 residues. Germline V CDR1 and CDR2: PRHDT, FYEKMQ (reference sequence). Unmatched junction bases numbered 9, after V lost 2 bases and J lost 0 bases. The clonotype originates from a middle-aged woman in good health and CMV-seronegative. Sequenced: PBMCs. The chain has TRBV13 and TRBJ2-4, with 11 bases aligning to TRBD2. The chain's CDR3 is CASSLWGSGREIAKNIQYF. The CDR3 DNA is TGTGCCAGCAGCTTATGGGGTAGCGGGAGGGAAATAGCCAAAAACATTCAGTACTTC.